These 22 T cell receptor beta chains came from one sample sequenced in a study of blood T cell repertoires in COVID-19. Sequencing used immunoSEQ multiplex PCR; TCRdb keeps in-frame clones, though not all of them. The sample contains about 44,000 clones, more than 65% of which appear only once. Sequencing input: peripheral blood. The receptors stem from an older woman with acute or convalescent COVID-19.

The table lists this clone with a count of one. The V call is TRBV19, the J call TRBJ1-5; 7 positions match TRBD1. V gave up 8 bases and J gave up 5 bases; unmatched junction bases: 6. Looked up from germline, CDR1 is LNHDA and CDR2 is SQIVND (reference sequence). The CDR3 has 13 residues. The CDR3 protein is CASGDRVDQPQHF. The DNA of the CDR3 is TGTGCCAGTGGTGACAGGGTTGATCAGCCCCAGCATTTT.

This sequence joins TRBV5-1 and TRBJ2-2, with a tentative D call TRBD2 (6 bases). The CDR3 sequence is 19 residues long. The V end lost 0 bases, the J end lost 3 bases, and 21 bases lay between the germline ends. CDR1 and CDR2 from the germline V gene are SGHRS and YFSETQ. The CDR3 DNA follows: TGCGCCAGCAGCTTGGAGGTGCGAGGAGGGTCTTTGGACACCGGGGAGCTGTTTTTT. It codes for CASSLEVRGGSLDTGELFF.

This clone has a handful of counts. V and J are TRBV28 and TRBJ1-1; D possibly corresponds to TRBD1 (6 bases). This CDR3 contains 14 residues. The ends were cut back, 6 bases at V and 3 bases at J, with 14 bases in the middle. The germline CDR1 and CDR2 sequences are MDHEN and SYDVKM. CDR3 amino acids: CASSTQGLDTEAFF. The CDR3 coding sequence is TGTGCCAGCAGCACGCAGGGGCTGGACACTGAAGCTTTCTTT.

The gene calls are TRBV12-5 and TRBJ2-2; D perhaps matches TRBD2 (7 bases). CDR1 and CDR2 (germline): LGHNT, FRNRAP. CDR3 size: 17 residues. Trimming left V 7 bases short and J 4 bases short, with 22 bases between. CDR3 protein: CASAPDGGRGTTGELFF. DNA for the CDR3: TGTGCTAGTGCCCCGGACGGGGGGCGGGGAACCACCGGGGAGCTGTTTTTT.

Worth noting for this clone: The sample contains more than one DNA sequence encoding this CDR3. The chain links TRBV5-5 to TRBJ1-1, with D tentatively TRBD1 (5 bases). V lost 0 bases and J 1 base, leaving 7 bases between the germline ends. CDR3 size: 14 residues. CDR1 is SGHKS and CDR2 is YYEKEE in the germline V gene (reference sequence). CDR3 sequence (DNA): TGTGCCAGCAGCTTGGGCAGGGCGAACACTGAAGCTTTCTTT. Protein sequence: CASSLGRANTEAFF. Using reference TRBV5-5 and TRBJ1-1 for the parts outside the CDR3, the full variable domain is DAGVTQSPTHLIKTRGQQVTLRCSPISGHKSVSWYQQVLGQGPQFIFQYYEKEERGRGNFPDRFSARQFPNYSSELNVNALLLGDSALYLCASSLGRANTEAFFGQGTRLTVV.

Only one count was recorded for this clone. The chain links TRBV5-1 to TRBJ1-4; unclear D gene. The CDR3 contains 16 residues. The germline V gene has CDR1 SGHRS and CDR2 YFSETQ. Trimming removed 3 bases at V and 4 bases at J, with 16 bases between. This CDR3 reads CASSSAPAGFNEKLFF. The DNA of the CDR3 is TGCGCCAGCAGCTCCGCCCCGGCGGGCTTTAATGAAAAACTGTTTTTT. Variable domain in full (rest from reference TRBV5-1 and TRBJ1-4): KAGVTQTPRYLIKTRGQQVTLSCSPISGHRSVSWYQQTPGQGLQFLFEYFSETQRNKGNFPGRFSGRQFSNSRSEMNVSTLELGDSALYLCASSSAPAGFNEKLFFGSGTQLSVL.

In its sample, this clone was seen once. V gene TRBV7-9 combines with J gene TRBJ1-2; D is possibly TRBD1 (5 bases). From germline, CDR1 is SEHNR and CDR2 FQNEAQ (reference sequence). V lost 5 bases to trimming and J lost 3 bases, with 10 bases between them. This CDR3 region has 13 residues. The CDR3 sequence is CASSPWGDYGYTF. The CDR3, as DNA: TGTGCCAGCAGCCCCTGGGGGGACTATGGCTACACCTTC. Together with reference TRBV7-9 and TRBJ1-2, the CDR3 gives the full variable domain: DTGVSQNPRHKITKRGQNVTFRCDPISEHNRLYWYRQTLGQGPEFLTYFQNEAQLEKSRLLSDRFSAERPKGSFSTLEIQRTEQGDSAMYLCASSPWGDYGYTFGSGTRLTVV.

The rearrangement joins TRBV5-1 to TRBJ1-1; TRBD1 is a possible D gene (5 bases). The CDR3 consists of 16 residues. With 1 base removed from V and 0 bases from J, the gap between germline ends came to 13 bases. The V gene's germline CDR1 is SGHRS and CDR2 YFSETQ. CDR3 amino acids: CASSLSGLGMNTEAFF. The CDR3 DNA sequence: TGCGCCAGCAGCTTGTCGGGACTTGGCATGAACACTGAAGCTTTCTTT. The complete variable domain, with remaining parts taken from reference TRBV5-1 and TRBJ1-1, reads KAGVTQTPRYLIKTRGQQVTLSCSPISGHRSVSWYQQTPGQGLQFLFEYFSETQRNKGNFPGRFSGRQFSNSRSEMNVSTLELGDSALYLCASSLSGLGMNTEAFFGQGTRLTVV.

This clone is a singleton in its sample. This sequence joins TRBV18 and TRBJ2-1; D is possibly TRBD2 (6 bases). Germline CDR1 reads KGHSH; CDR2 reads LQKENI. V lost 1 base and J lost 5, with 12 bases in between. The CDR3 is made up of 15 amino acids. The CDR3 nucleotides read TGTGCCAGCTCACCACGGGACTCAGATCACAATGAGCAGTTCTTC. Translating it yields CASSPRDSDHNEQFF. The full variable domain, completed using reference TRBV18 and TRBJ2-1, is NAGVMQNPRHLVRRRGQEARLRCSPMKGHSHVYWYRQLPEEGLKFMVYLQKENIIDESGMPKERFSAEFPKEGPSILRIQQVVRGDSAAYFCASSPRDSDHNEQFFGPGTRLTVL.

The genes are TRBV6-1 and TRBJ2-5, with D possibly TRBD2 on 5 matching bases. The germline V and J ends were trimmed by 1 base and 2 bases, with 8 bases remaining between them. CDR1 and CDR2 (germline): MNHNS, SASEGT. The CDR3 runs to 14 residues. This CDR3 is CASSEGGRQETQYF. The CDR3, as DNA: TGTGCCAGCAGTGAAGGCGGGCGGCAAGAGACCCAGTACTTC.

This chain joins TRBV9 and TRBJ1-2; 9 bases agree with TRBD1. From germline, CDR1 is SGDLS and CDR2 YYNGEE. After removal of 3 bases from V and 6 bases from J, the junction contained 9 bases not matched to a gene. The CDR3 sequence is 15 residues long. The CDR3 DNA reads as TGTGCCAGCAGCGCACAGGGGGCGCGTTTTGATGGCTACACCTTC. Encoded protein: CASSAQGARFDGYTF.

This chain joins TRBV28 and TRBJ1-1; TRBD1 aligns across 10 bases. The CDR3 is made up of 14 amino acids. V trimming: 8 bases; J trimming: 1 base; junction bases outside the gene matches: 4. Germline lookup yields CDR1 MDHEN and CDR2 SYDVKM. The CDR3 loop is CASRQGARNTEAFF. Here the CDR3 DNA reads TGTGCCAGCCGACAGGGGGCGAGGAACACTGAAGCTTTCTTT.

This clone was counted only a few times. The V call is TRBV14, the J call TRBJ2-3, with 10 positions matching TRBD2. The germline V gene encodes CDR1 SGHDN and CDR2 FVKESK. This CDR3 comprises 17 residues. Germline trimming cut 1 base from V and 5 bases from J; bases unmatched to any gene: 9. In DNA, the CDR3 is TGTGCCAGCAGCCAAGCCTCACAGCTAGCGGGAGTAGATACGCAGTATTTT. This sequence encodes CASSQASQLAGVDTQYF.

This clone was seen only once. The junction shows a germline mismatch at one end, possibly a read error. The rearrangement links TRBV19 to TRBJ2-4; 9 bases match TRBD2. Germline values: CDR1 LNHDA, CDR2 SQIVND (reference sequence). This CDR3 has 15 residues. The CDR3 sequence: CASSKSGTSLQPRGF. CDR3 sequence (DNA): TGTGCCAGTAGTAAATCCGGGACTAGCCTCCAACCCCGAGGGTTC.

The chain carries TRBV19 and TRBJ2-3; maybe TRBD2 (5 bases). In germline, CDR1 is LNHDA, CDR2 SQIVND (reference sequence). V lost 6 bases to trimming and J lost 0 bases, with 13 bases between them. The CDR3 contains 15 residues. The CDR3 loop is CASRTGVPSTDTQYF. Here the CDR3 DNA reads TGTGCCAGTAGGACCGGGGTTCCTAGCACAGATACGCAGTATTTT.

The chain is built from TRBV11-2 and TRBJ2-1, with D tentatively TRBD2 (5 bases). CDR1 is SGHAT and CDR2 is FQNNGV in the germline V gene. The CDR3 is 13 residues long. V was clipped by 7 bases and J by 4 bases, with 11 bases between them. The CDR3 nucleotides read TGTGCCAGCACCGCGGACTGGTACAATGAGCAGTTCTTC. Encoded protein: CASTADWYNEQFF.

The V and J genes are TRBV19 and TRBJ2-7; D remains ambiguous. V was pared by 5 bases and J by 3 bases, with 14 bases between. Germline CDR1 LNHDA, CDR2 SQIVND (reference sequence). The CDR3 is 14 residues long. The DNA for the CDR3 is TGTGCCAGTAGTTTGAGCGCGCCTAGCTACGAGCAGTACTTC. It yields the protein CASSLSAPSYEQYF.

The CDR3 spells CASSCQGAIPNQPQHF. CDR3 DNA sequence: TGTGCCAGCAGCTGCCAGGGGGCGATTCCCAATCAGCCCCAGCATTTT. The chain carries TRBV7-4 and TRBJ1-5; 8 positions match TRBD1. The CDR3 consists of 16 residues. CDR1 is SGHVT and CDR2 is SQSDAQ in the germline V gene. V trimming: 4 bases; J trimming: 3 bases; junction bases outside the gene matches: 8.

V and J are TRBV6-6 and TRBJ1-1; D not resolved. The V and J ends lost 7 bases and 2 bases respectively, with 17 bases between them. Germline CDR1 and CDR2: MNHNY and SVGAGI (reference sequence). CDR3 size: 15 residues. CDR3 region: CASTPVGSYNTEAFF. CDR3 nucleotide sequence: TGTGCCAGCACCCCAGTGGGGAGCTACAACACTGAAGCTTTCTTT.

This clone occurred once. V gene TRBV5-1 combines with J gene TRBJ1-2; no reliable D call. CDR1 and CDR2 (germline): SGHRS, YFSETQ. The CDR3 loop spans 13 amino acids. Trimming pared 0 bases from V and 8 bases from J, leaving 11 bases between. The CDR3 is CASSLGGGNGYTF. In DNA form, the CDR3 reads TGCGCCAGCAGCTTGGGAGGAGGAAACGGCTACACCTTC.

Turning to this clone: The DNA is omitted, as the CDR3 cannot be located on it reliably, and the CDR3 follows TCRdb's listing. CDR3 protein: CASSQDYWGRGSVF. The chain is built from TRBV14 and TRBJ1-2; the D call of TRBD1 is as the table states it, not checked on the DNA. Termini included, the CDR3 measures 14 amino acids. Germline CDR1 and CDR2: SGHDN and FVKESK.

V is TRBV28 and J is TRBJ1-2, with 7 bases that match TRBD1. J lost 7 bases, V lost 6 bases, and 8 bases had no gene match. This CDR3 comprises 13 residues. Looked up from germline, CDR1 is MDHEN and CDR2 is SYDVKM. CDR3 in DNA: TGTGCCAGCAGCCGAGACAGGGCAGGTGGCTACACCTTC. The encoded protein is CASSRDRAGGYTF.